The 4 T cell receptor beta chains below come from one sample, sequenced in a study of blood T cell repertoires in COVID-19. The method was immunoSEQ multiplex PCR; TCRdb's version includes in-frame clones alone and lacks a portion of them. Of 250,000 to 300,000 clones in the sample, approximately 86% are singletons; the top ten hold about 1%. Sequencing was performed on PBMCs or T cells enriched from blood (not recorded which). All receptors come from a woman aged 25 to 39 who had recovered from COVID-19.

This clone was seen a single time. V is TRBV28 and J is TRBJ1-5; 10 bases are a match to TRBD1. The germline CDR1 and CDR2 sequences are MDHEN and SYDVKM. There are 15 residues in the CDR3. V trimming: 6 bases; J trimming: 2 bases; junction bases outside the gene matches: 4. The CDR3, as DNA: TGTGCCAGCAGCCCAGGACAGGGGGGCAATCAGCCCCAGCATTTT. It codes for CASSPGQGGNQPQHF. The full variable domain, its missing parts supplied by reference TRBV28 and TRBJ1-5, is DVKVTQSSRYLVKRTGEKVFLECVQDMDHENMFWYRQDPGLGLRLIYFSYDVKMKEKGDIPEGYSVSREKKERFSLILESASTNQTSMYLCASSPGQGGNQPQHFGDGTRLSIL.

This sequence joins TRBV5-5 and TRBJ1-1, with 8 bases aligning to TRBD1. Germline V CDR1 and CDR2: SGHKS, YYEKEE (reference sequence). The junction had 10 bases not matched to a gene; V was cut back by 6 bases and J by 6 bases. The CDR3 extends over 14 amino acids. In DNA form, the CDR3 reads TGTGCCAGCACCTTATCAGGGGGCGCTTCTGAAGCTTTCTTT. It yields the protein CASTLSGGASEAFF. Using reference TRBV5-5 and TRBJ1-1 for the parts outside the CDR3, the full variable domain is DAGVTQSPTHLIKTRGQQVTLRCSPISGHKSVSWYQQVLGQGPQFIFQYYEKEERGRGNFPDRFSARQFPNYSSELNVNALLLGDSALYLCASTLSGGASEAFFGQGTRLTVV.

The J gene is TRBJ1-1, the V gene TRBV29-1; weak D call: TRBD1 (6 bases). Trimming pared 3 bases from V and 5 bases from J, leaving 10 bases between. The CDR3 has 12 amino acids. CDR1 is SQVTM and CDR2 is ANQGSEA in the germline V gene. The CDR3 loop is CSVETGRTEAFF. Here the CDR3 DNA reads TGCAGCGTTGAGACAGGTAGGACTGAAGCTTTCTTT.

Worth noting for this clone: Other DNA sequences within the sample encode an identical CDR3. V usage is TRBV12-3 or TRBV12-4 and J usage is TRBJ2-7; D gene unclear. V lost 8 bases, J lost 1 base, and 6 bases lay in between. The CDR3 loop spans 11 amino acids. The CDR3 protein is CASRRSYEQYF. In DNA, the CDR3 is TGTGCCAGCCGTCGGTCCTACGAGCAGTACTTC.